The sequence of this T cell receptor (beta chain) was determined in a study of T cell repertoires in cytomegalovirus infection. Study summary: Indications came from public TCR beta signatures; they pointed to CMV infection and to a matching HLA type.

MiXCR, run by TCRdb on the reads, gives a single entry per CDR3 protein. The repertoire holds around 300,000 distinct CDR3 sequences, with about 25% as singletons. CDR3 length equals 16 residues. Germline loops: CDR1 DFQATT, CDR2 SNEGSKA (reference sequence). The ends lost 6 bases at V and 0 bases at J; junction bases unmatched: 7. About this clonotype: The target antigen is unknown.

General observations from the study: CMV carriers having the relevant HLA were flagged by cumulative public TCR beta family frequency.

Material for sequencing was PBMCs. This chain joins TRBV20-1 and TRBJ2-7, with TRBD2 matching 14 bases. The receptor's source is a human donor in good health (CMV status not recorded). Some clones in this sample may be carry-over from other donors' samples. The CDR3 bases are TGCAGTGCCGGGACTAGCGGGAGCCAGAACTCCTACGAGCAGTACTTC. Translation: CSAGTSGSQNSYEQYF.